These T cell receptor beta chains were read from a single sample in a study of early T cells in non-severe SARS-CoV-2 infection. TCRdb reprocessed the 5' RACE reads with MiXCR, giving one entry per CDR3 protein. Among some 45,000 distinct CDR3 sequences listed, over 8% were seen once. Sequencing was performed on whole blood, taken at baseline. Receptors originate from an adult who was a healthcare worker with PCR-confirmed SARS-CoV-2 infection or an uninfected control (not recorded which). Both conserved end residues are part of each CDR3. A D gene is named only where the DNA matches it firmly. Not every row has a clone size; where given, it reads once, few, many or a size class.

size | D | J | V | DNA | CDR3
few | NA | TRBJ2-7 | TRBV24-1 | TGTGCCACCAGTGATTGTCTCAGGGGACACGAGCAGTACTTC | CATSDCLRGHEQYF
NA | TRBD1 | TRBJ1-2 | TRBV11-2 | TGTGCCAGCAGCGCAGGACAGGGCTTCTATGGCTACACCTTC | CASSAGQGFYGYTF
NA | TRBD1 | TRBJ1-2 | TRBV28 | TGTGCCAGCAGTTTAAATCACAGGGGAAACTATGGCTACACCTTC | CASSLNHRGNYGYTF
NA | NA | TRBJ2-5 | TRBV11-2 | TGTGCCAGCAGCTTACTAGGACAGTACCAAGAGACCCAGTACTTC | CASSLLGQYQETQYF
NA | TRBD1 | TRBJ2-6 | TRBV12-3/TRBV12-4 | TGTGCCAGCAGTTCCCTTGGGCCGGGACAGGGAAGCTCTGGGGCCAACGTCCTGACTTTC | CASSSLGPGQGSSGANVLTF
NA | NA | TRBJ1-6 | TRBV4-3 | TGCGCCAGCAGCCAACCCCCTAGACAGACCTATAATTCACCCCTCCACTTT | CASSQPPRQTYNSPLHF
NA | NA | TRBJ1-3 | TRBV13 | TGTGCCAGCAGCTTAGGAAGGGGGGCCTCTGGAAACACCATATATTTT | CASSLGRGASGNTIYF
many | TRBD1 | TRBJ2-5 | TRBV20-1 | TGCAGTGCCACCTCCGGGACAGGGGGCGCAGGGGAGACCCAGTACTTC | CSATSGTGGAGETQYF
few | TRBD2 | TRBJ2-7 | TRBV2 | TGTGCCAGCAGTGTCACTAGCGGGAGCCACGAGCAGTACTTC | CASSVTSGSHEQYF
many | NA | TRBJ2-3 | TRBV7-6 | TGTGCCAGCAGCTTAGTCGCTAGCACAGATACGCAGTATTTT | CASSLVASTDTQYF
many | TRBD2 | TRBJ2-5 | TRBV5-4 | TGTGCCAGCAGCCTTGGACTAGCGGGGGGGGACCACCAAGAGACCCAGTACTTC | CASSLGLAGGDHQETQYF
many | NA | TRBJ1-6 | TRBV15 | TGTGCCACCAGCAGCTACAGGGTTTTGGATAATTCACCCCTCCACTTT | CATSSYRVLDNSPLHF
NA | NA | TRBJ2-5 | TRBV2 | TGTGCCGATGGACCACAAGAGACCCAGTACTTC | CADGPQETQYF
NA | TRBD2 | TRBJ2-1 | TRBV20-1 | TGCAGTGCTAGACGGTCGTCTAGCGGGAACAATGAGCAGTTCTTC | CSARRSSSGNNEQFF
few | NA | TRBJ2-1 | TRBV2 | TGTGCCAGCAGCCCCATGATCTCCCGCTCAGGTACCGGTGAGCAGTTCTTC | CASSPMISRSGTGEQFF
NA | TRBD1 | TRBJ2-1 | TRBV7-2 | TGTGCCAGCAGCTTAGCCGGGACAGGGAGCTACAATGAGCAGTTCTTC | CASSLAGTGSYNEQFF
NA | TRBD1 | TRBJ1-1 | TRBV6-1 | TGTGCCAGCAGCATAACCCAGGGGGGCGGCACTGAAGCTTTCTTT | CASSITQGGGTEAFF
NA | TRBD1 | TRBJ2-5 | TRBV5-3 | TGCGCCAGCAGCATCGGACAGGGTTCAGAGACCCAGTACTTC | CASSIGQGSETQYF
many | NA | TRBJ2-2 | TRBV7-3 | TGTGCCAGCAGCTTAACTCTCGGCAGGACCGGGGAGCTGTTTTTT | CASSLTLGRTGELFF
NA | TRBD2 | TRBJ2-1 | TRBV6-5 | TGTGCCAGCAACCCGGGACTAGCGGGGGGAAACTACAATGAGCAGTTCTTC | CASNPGLAGGNYNEQFF
many | NA | TRBJ2-6 | TRBV3-1 | TGTGCCAGCAGCCGCAGGGGATCTGGGGCCAACGTCCTGACTTTC | CASSRRGSGANVLTF
NA | TRBD1 | TRBJ2-2 | TRBV12-5 | TGTGCTAGTGGTTTGATGACAGGGGTGAACACCGGGGAGCTGTTTTTT | CASGLMTGVNTGELFF
many | TRBD2 | TRBJ2-3 | TRBV9 | TGTGCCAGCAGCGCGGGAGGGGGACCCACAGATACGCAGTATTTT | CASSAGGGPTDTQYF
NA | NA | TRBJ2-3 | TRBV7-2 | TGTGCCAGCAGCTTACGCGGGCCCACAGATACGCAGTATTTT | CASSLRGPTDTQYF
NA | NA | TRBJ1-6 | TRBV5-8 | TGTGCCAGCAGCCCAGGTGGGGGAGCACCCCTCCACTTT | CASSPGGGAPLHF
NA | NA | TRBJ1-5 | TRBV20-1 | TGCAGTTCCACGTCCCGGACTCCTGGTAGTCAGCCCCAGCATTTT | CSSTSRTPGSQPQHF
many | TRBD2 | TRBJ2-1 | TRBV20-1 | TGCAGTGCTAGAGATGATCCAGCGGGGGAGCAGTTCTTC | CSARDDPAGEQFF
few | TRBD2 | TRBJ2-2 | TRBV4-1 | TGCGCCAGCAGCCAGGATCTAGCGGCGCTTAACACCGGGGAGCTGTTTTTT | CASSQDLAALNTGELFF
many | TRBD1 | TRBJ2-7 | TRBV12-5 | TGTGCTAGTGGTTTCGGCGGGACAGGGACCACCTACGAGCAGTACTTC | CASGFGGTGTTYEQYF
few | TRBD2 | TRBJ2-7 | TRBV4-1 | TGCGCCAGCAGCCAAGGAAGCGGGAGATGGCGTTACGAGCAGTACTTC | CASSQGSGRWRYEQYF
many | NA | TRBJ1-3 | TRBV12-3/TRBV12-4 | TGTGCCAGCAGTTTGAGGGGCTCTGGAAACACCATATATTTT | CASSLRGSGNTIYF
NA | TRBD1 | TRBJ1-1 | TRBV12-3/TRBV12-4 | TGTGCCACCGTCTTAGGACAGGCGAACACTGAAGCTTTCTTT | CATVLGQANTEAFF
few | NA | TRBJ2-4 | TRBV7-2 | TGTGCCAGCAGCTTAGAACGGGCAGGTAGTAAAAACATTCAGTACTTC | CASSLERAGSKNIQYF
many | TRBD1 | TRBJ1-2 | TRBV2 | TGTGCCAGCAGTGTACAGGGGGGAGACGGTGGCTACACCTTC | CASSVQGGDGGYTF
few | NA | TRBJ2-2 | TRBV18 | TGTGCCAGCTCACCTCCGTCAGGAGGGAGCACCGGGGAGCTGTTTTTT | CASSPPSGGSTGELFF
NA | NA | TRBJ2-7 | TRBV3-2 | TGTGCCAGCAGCCCTCTCGGCGGGGGAGACGGCTACGAGCAGTACTTC | CASSPLGGGDGYEQYF
many | NA | TRBJ2-7 | TRBV20-1 | TGCAGTGCTAGATTTAGGGGACTTTACGAGCAGTACTTC | CSARFRGLYEQYF
NA | NA | TRBJ2-3 | TRBV5-4 | TGTGCCAGCAGCTTCTTAGCGGGCACAGATACGCAGTATTTT | CASSFLAGTDTQYF
many | TRBD2 | TRBJ2-2 | TRBV30 | TGTGCCTGGAGATCGGCGGGAGGCGGCGGGGAGCTGTTTTTT | CAWRSAGGGGELFF
NA | NA | TRBJ1-2 | TRBV12-3/TRBV12-4 | TGTGCCAGCACCCTTTCCGGGGGGAGCTATGGCTACACCTTC | CASTLSGGSYGYTF
few | NA | TRBJ2-7 | TRBV18 | TGTGCCAGCTCACCCCAAAACAGGGAGTTCGAGCAGTACTTC | CASSPQNREFEQYF
few | NA | TRBJ1-5 | TRBV7-9 | TGTGCCAGCAGCCCCGGTGGTAGCAATCAGCCCCAGCATTTT | CASSPGGSNQPQHF
NA | NA | TRBJ2-7 | TRBV19 | TGTGCCAGTAGTATGGGCAGGCGCTACGAGCAGTACTTC | CASSMGRRYEQYF
many | NA | TRBJ2-1 | TRBV5-4 | TGTGCCAGCAGGAAGGGTCAGATGGACGATGAGCAGTTCTTC | CASRKGQMDDEQFF
NA | NA | TRBJ1-4 | TRBV19 | TGTGCCAGTAGTCCCGGGACGTTAACTAATGAAAAACTGTTTTTT | CASSPGTLTNEKLFF
few | TRBD1 | TRBJ1-5 | TRBV6-6 | TGTGCCAGCAGTTACCCGGGGCAGGGGGCCTCCCAGCATTTT | CASSYPGQGASQHF
NA | NA | TRBJ1-3 | TRBV12-3/TRBV12-4 | TGTGCCAGCAGTTTAATTGACCGGGGGCCTGGAAACACCATATATTTT | CASSLIDRGPGNTIYF
NA | TRBD2 | TRBJ2-1 | TRBV18 | TGTGCCAGCTCTCGGACTAGCGGGGCATCTGACAATGAGCAGTTCTTC | CASSRTSGASDNEQFF
NA | NA | TRBJ2-2 | TRBV4-1 | TGCGCCAGCAGCCAAGGGGACATCAACACCGGGGAGCTGTTTTTT | CASSQGDINTGELFF
NA | NA | TRBJ2-1 | TRBV6-5 | TGTGCCAGCAGTTCTGGGGGACACAACAATGAGCAGTTCTTC | CASSSGGHNNEQFF
many | TRBD2 | TRBJ2-2 | TRBV11-3 | TGTGCCAGCAAGCGGGGGCAGAACACCGGGGAGCTGTTTTTT | CASKRGQNTGELFF
few | NA | TRBJ2-6 | TRBV5-1 | TGCGCCAGCAGCTTGCCATCCCACTCTGGGGCCAACGTCCTGACTTTC | CASSLPSHSGANVLTF
few | NA | TRBJ2-5 | TRBV9 | TGTGCCAGCAGCGCCCGTATGGGGGAGACCCAGTACTTC | CASSARMGETQYF
many | NA | TRBJ1-5 | TRBV28 | TGTGCCAGCAGCTCCCCGTTGGAGCCCCAGCATTTT | CASSSPLEPQHF
few | TRBD1 | TRBJ2-7 | TRBV5-1 | TGCGCCAGCAGCGTGGGGACAGGGGGTCTCTACGAGCAGTACTTC | CASSVGTGGLYEQYF
many | TRBD1 | TRBJ1-4 | TRBV2 | TGTGCCAGCAGTGCCTTCTCGACAGGGGATAGTGAAAAACTGTTTTTT | CASSAFSTGDSEKLFF
NA | NA | TRBJ2-7 | TRBV9 | TGTGCCAGCAGCGGCGGCAGGGGCTACGAGCAGTACTTC | CASSGGRGYEQYF
few | TRBD2 | TRBJ2-7 | TRBV25-1 | TGTGCCAGCAGTGAAGGGACTAGCGGGAGCAAGCAGTACTTC | CASSEGTSGSKQYF
NA | NA | TRBJ2-2 | TRBV10-1 | TGCGCCAGCAGTGGTCGTCTGGGGGGGGAGCTGTTTTTT | CASSGRLGGELFF